These 26 T cell receptor beta chains came from one sample sequenced in a study of blood T cell repertoires in COVID-19. The data were produced by immunoSEQ multiplex PCR, yet TCRdb's version contains in-frame clones alone and is incomplete. This sample has 200,000 to 300,000 clones, with 86% found just once. The sample was peripheral blood. The origin of the receptors is a man aged 25 to 40 with active or convalescent COVID-19.

The chain joins TRBV2 to TRBJ2-3, with a tentative D call TRBD2 (6 bases). The CDR3 totals 11 residues. Trimming cost V 6 bases and J 6 bases, with 7 bases left between them. Germline V gene lookup returns CDR1 SNHLY and CDR2 FYNNEI. The CDR3 sequence is CASSREDTQYF. The DNA of the CDR3 is TGTGCCAGCAGCCGGGAGGATACGCAGTATTTT.

V gene TRBV3-1 (or the pseudogene TRBV3-2) combines with J gene TRBJ2-5, with D perhaps matching TRBD1 (5 bases). V shed 1 base and J shed 2 bases, with 8 bases lying between them. This CDR3 is built from 14 residues. In germline, CDR1 is LGHDT, CDR2 YNNKEL (reference sequence). Here the CDR3 reads CASSQGPGQETQYF. The CDR3 DNA follows: TGTGCCAGCAGCCAAGGCCCAGGGCAAGAGACCCAGTACTTC.

CDR3 region: CSVVSGTGSKEGYTF. DNA of the CDR3: TGCAGCGTTGTTTCCGGGACAGGGTCAAAGGAAGGCTACACCTTC. V and J are TRBV29-1 and TRBJ1-2, with 9 bases identical to TRBD1. The CDR3 is 15 amino acids. V lost 4 bases, J lost 8 bases, and 14 bases stayed unmatched. Per germline, CDR1 SQVTM and CDR2 ANQGSEA.

J is TRBJ1-2 and V is TRBV19, with no clear D. Per the germline V gene, CDR1 is LNHDA and CDR2 is SQIVND (reference sequence). This CDR3 has 15 amino acids. V lost 7 bases and J 5 bases, leaving 20 bases between the germline ends. For the CDR3, the DNA is TGTGCCAGTAACCCGGGTCGCCACCTAATTTATGGCTACACCTTC. Encoded protein: CASNPGRHLIYGYTF.

CDR3: CSVMGLAGGGIQETQYF. The CDR3 nucleotides read TGCAGCGTGATGGGACTAGCGGGGGGAGGCATCCAAGAGACCCAGTACTTC. This chain uses TRBV29-1 with TRBJ2-5; TRBD2 aligns across 15 bases. Looked up from germline, CDR1 is SQVTM and CDR2 is ANQGSEA. V dropped 6 bases and J dropped 1; count of bases not matched to a gene: 9. This CDR3 has 17 residues.

The chain uses TRBV29-1 and TRBJ1-2, with D perhaps TRBD1 (6 bases). The germline V gene encodes CDR1 SQVTM and CDR2 ANQGSEA. V was cut by 4 bases and J by 8 bases, with 11 bases left in between. The CDR3 contains 11 residues. This CDR3 is CSVGTVRGYTF. DNA for the CDR3: TGCAGCGTTGGGACAGTCCGGGGCTACACCTTC. The full variable domain, rest sourced from reference TRBV29-1 and TRBJ1-2, is SAVISQKPSRDICQRGTSLTIQCQVDSQVTMMFWYRQQPGQSLTLIATANQGSEATYESGFVIDKFPISRPNLTFSTLTVSNMSPEDSSIYLCSVGTVRGYTFGSGTRLTVV.

This chain connects TRBV3-1 (or the pseudogene TRBV3-2) to TRBJ1-2; D ambiguous. Trimming stripped 3 bases from V and 8 bases from J, with 16 bases between. CDR1 is LGHDT, CDR2 YNNKEL, per germline (reference sequence). The CDR3 sequence is 14 residues long. DNA for the CDR3: TGTGCCAGCAGCCAGGGCCTTAATGGTCACGGCTACACCTTC. Its translation: CASSQGLNGHGYTF.

The CDR3 nucleotides read TGTGCCAGCTCACCACCCCATGGGAGTGGGAATGGCTACACCTTC. Translation: CASSPPHGSGNGYTF. This chain joins TRBV18 and TRBJ1-2; D call uncertain. Trimming took off 0 bases at V and 6 bases at J, with 14 bases between the two ends. Germline assignment: CDR1 KGHSH and CDR2 LQKENI. The CDR3 consists of 15 residues.

The V and J genes are TRBV2 and TRBJ1-6, with D possibly matching TRBD1 (5 bases). V lost 2 bases, J lost 2 bases, and 10 bases lay in between. Germline lookup yields CDR1 SNHLY and CDR2 FYNNEI. The CDR3 is 16 residues long. CDR3 protein: CASSELGTPYNSPLHF. The CDR3 DNA sequence: TGTGCCAGCAGTGAATTGGGGACTCCCTATAATTCACCCCTCCACTTT.

This chain uses TRBV2 with TRBJ1-5; D uncertain. CDR3 length: 14 amino acids. Germline V gene lookup returns CDR1 SNHLY and CDR2 FYNNEI. V was trimmed by 3 bases and J by 5 bases, leaving 11 bases between them. The DNA of the CDR3 is TGTGCCAGCAGTGAGGCGGGGTCGTATCAGCCCCAGCATTTT. This sequence encodes CASSEAGSYQPQHF. The variable domain in full, with the rest retrieved from reference TRBV2 and TRBJ1-5, is EPEVTQTPSHQVTQMGQEVILRCVPISNHLYFYWYRQILGQKVEFLVSFYNNEISEKSEIFDDQFSVERPDGSNFTLKIRSTKLEDSAMYFCASSEAGSYQPQHFGDGTRLSIL.

The chain couples TRBV2 to TRBJ2-5; D gene ambiguous. The V end lost 4 bases, the J end lost 2 bases, and 2 bases lay between the germline ends. CDR1 is SNHLY, CDR2 FYNNEI, per germline. The CDR3 contains 11 residues. The CDR3 DNA follows: TGTGCCAGCAGTGCACAAGAGACCCAGTACTTC. Its translation is CASSAQETQYF.

This clone was seen once. The chain recombines TRBV15 with TRBJ1-2, with D uncertain. Germline V lookup: CDR1 LNHNV, CDR2 YYDKDF (reference sequence). This CDR3 has 20 residues. The V end lost 0 bases, the J end lost 1 base, and 24 bases lay between the germline ends. The CDR3: CATSRDLKKARNLFNYGYTF. The CDR3 region has the DNA TGTGCCACCAGCAGAGATCTGAAAAAGGCCAGGAACCTATTTAACTATGGCTACACCTTC.

The rearrangement joins TRBV5-1 to TRBJ1-1, with 7 positions matching TRBD1. CDR1 is SGHRS and CDR2 is YFSETQ in the germline V gene. The CDR3 sequence is 16 residues long. J gave up 2 bases and V 0 bases, and 7 bases lay outside the gene matches. The CDR3 bases are TGCGCCAGCAGCTTGGGTCACAGGGGTGGTAACACTGAAGCTTTCTTT. This translates into CASSLGHRGGNTEAFF.

This sequence joins TRBV4-2 and TRBJ1-2; perhaps TRBD1 as D (5 bases). Looked up from germline, CDR1 is LGHNA and CDR2 is YNFKEQ. The CDR3 spans 14 residues. V lost 0 bases and J 5 bases, leaving 10 bases between the germline ends. The CDR3: CASSQDASGYGYTF. The CDR3 nucleotides are TGTGCCAGCAGCCAAGATGCGTCAGGGTATGGCTACACCTTC.

Only one count was recorded for this clone. The V call is TRBV28, the J call TRBJ1-5; tentative D call: TRBD1 (5 bases). Germline V CDR1 and CDR2: MDHEN, SYDVKM. With 6 bases removed from V and 2 bases from J, the gap between germline ends came to 17 bases. CDR3 length: 16 residues. CDR3 DNA sequence: TGTGCCAGCAGCCTAAGCCGCAGGGTTGGCAATCAGCCCCAGCATTTT. It specifies CASSLSRRVGNQPQHF.

CDR3 DNA sequence: TGCGCCAGCAGCTCGCAAGGGGGCGCTGGGACCGGGGAGCTGTTTTTT. Protein: CASSSQGGAGTGELFF. This chain uses TRBV5-1 with TRBJ2-2, with 7 bases identical to TRBD1. This CDR3 spans 16 amino acids. Germline trimming cut 3 bases from V and 5 bases from J; bases unmatched to any gene: 10. Germline values: CDR1 SGHRS, CDR2 YFSETQ.

The rearrangement links TRBV13 to TRBJ2-1; 7 bases align to TRBD1. Germline V gene data show CDR1 as PRHDT and CDR2 as FYEKMQ (reference sequence). V was pared by 3 bases and J by 4 bases, with 9 bases of the junction left unmatched. The CDR3 consists of 16 residues. Here the CDR3 DNA reads TGTGCCAGCAGCTTGGGGCTGAGGGACAGATACAATGAGCAGTTCTTC. This codes for CASSLGLRDRYNEQFF.

The chain combines TRBV5-1 with TRBJ1-2; D is ambiguous. The ends were cut back, 2 bases at V and 3 bases at J, with 5 bases in the middle. The CDR3 loop spans 12 amino acids. Germline values: CDR1 SGHRS, CDR2 YFSETQ. CDR3 sequence reads: CASSFRDYGYTF. The CDR3 bases are TGCGCCAGCAGCTTCCGGGACTATGGCTACACCTTC.

The rearrangement uses TRBV4-1 and TRBJ1-6; D unresolved. The CDR3 contains 16 residues. The V end lost 7 bases, the J end lost 6 bases, and 19 bases lay between the germline ends. CDR1 is MGHRA and CDR2 is YSYEKL in the germline V gene. DNA for the CDR3: TGCGCCAGCACCTCGACCACCGGAGGGCGTAATTCACCCCTCCACTTT. Protein sequence: CASTSTTGGRNSPLHF.

V usage is TRBV4-3 and J usage is TRBJ2-2; the D gene is possibly TRBD2 (7 bases). Looked up from germline, CDR1 is LGHNA and CDR2 is YSLEER. The CDR3 has 14 residues. V lost 0 bases and J 8 bases, leaving 10 bases between the germline ends. CDR3 nucleotides: TGCGCCAGCAGCCAAGATGCGGGGGCAGGGGAGCTGTTTTTT. Translated, it gives CASSQDAGAGELFF.

This clone is a singleton in its sample. The V call is TRBV12-3 or TRBV12-4, the J call TRBJ2-7; maybe TRBD1 (5 bases). The CDR3 totals 13 residues. V lost 5 bases, J lost 1 base, and 9 bases lay in between. CDR3 in amino acids: CASSMQGSYEQYF. The CDR3 DNA reads as TGTGCCAGCAGTATGCAGGGTTCCTACGAGCAGTACTTC.

The V gene is TRBV18, the J gene TRBJ1-4; tentatively, D is TRBD1 (5 bases). This CDR3 contains 18 residues. V dropped 4 bases and J dropped 0 bases, with 18 bases sitting between them. The germline V gene has CDR1 KGHSH and CDR2 LQKENI. The CDR3 nucleotides read TGTGCCAGCTCACTCCTCCGACAGACAATAACAACTAATGAAAAACTGTTTTTT. Translated, it gives CASSLLRQTITTNEKLFF.

The rearrangement links TRBV19 to TRBJ2-1; the match to TRBD1 covers 7 bases. Germline V CDR1 and CDR2: LNHDA, SQIVND (reference sequence). The CDR3 totals 15 residues. With V trimmed by 3 bases and J by 4 bases, 6 bases remained unmatched. In DNA form, the CDR3 reads TGTGCCAGTAGTATTTCCGGGACAGTATACAATGAGCAGTTCTTC. Protein: CASSISGTVYNEQFF. Based on the CDR3 plus reference TRBV19 and TRBJ2-1, the full variable domain is DGGITQSPKYLFRKEGQNVTLSCEQNLNHDAMYWYRQDPGQGLRLIYYSQIVNDFQKGDIAEGYSVSREKKESFPLTVTSAQKNPTAFYLCASSISGTVYNEQFFGPGTRLTVL.

CDR3 protein: CASSPPGSTQETQYF. CDR3 nucleotide sequence: TGTGCCAGCAGTCCCCCGGGGTCTACCCAAGAGACCCAGTACTTC. V is TRBV6-5 and J is TRBJ2-5, with D perhaps TRBD2 (5 bases). Per germline, CDR1 MNHEY and CDR2 SVGAGI. CDR3 length: 15 residues. V lost 5 bases, J lost 1 base, and 14 bases lay in between.

The chain links TRBV3-1 (or the pseudogene TRBV3-2) to TRBJ2-7, with a weak D call TRBD1 (6 bases). This CDR3 has 16 amino acids. Per the germline V gene, CDR1 is LGHDT and CDR2 is YNNKEL (reference sequence). V lost 5 bases and J 6 bases, leaving 23 bases between the germline ends. The CDR3 region is CASSILAPRGIGEQYF. Written as DNA, the CDR3 is TGTGCCAGCAGCATCCTAGCCCCCAGGGGAATAGGCGAGCAGTACTTC.

The rearrangement links TRBV15 to TRBJ2-1; 8 nucleotides line up with TRBD1. The CDR3 totals 15 residues. From germline, CDR1 is LNHNV and CDR2 YYDKDF (reference sequence). The V gene end was trimmed by 3 bases and the J gene end by 5 bases; junction bases not matched to a gene: 6. The CDR3 reads CATSSRQGSNNEQFF. CDR3 sequence (DNA): TGTGCCACCAGCAGTAGACAGGGGTCCAACAATGAGCAGTTCTTC.